Below are 6 T cell receptor beta chains sequenced from a single sample in a study of blood T cells in healthy people across ages. A second PCR of about 6 to 11 cycles used a sample-barcoded 5' primer and a J-beta primer mix. TCRdb independently ran MiXCR on the 5' RACE reads; one entry per CDR3 protein. The sample shows roughly 800,000 distinct CDR3 sequences, approximately 55% of them seen only once. The sample consisted of blood. The receptors originated from an elderly man in good health.

The chain has TRBV20-1 and TRBJ1-5, with D perhaps TRBD1 (6 bases). V lost 2 bases to trimming and J lost 7 bases, with 15 bases between them. Per the germline V gene, CDR1 is DFQATT and CDR2 is SNEGSKA (reference sequence). This CDR3 region has 14 residues. In nucleotides, the CDR3 is TGCAGTGCTAGATTCGGGGGGCAAAGGCAGCCCCAGCATTTT. Translated, it gives CSARFGGQRQPQHF.

The chain links TRBV28 to TRBJ2-5; D may match TRBD1 or TRBD2 (5 bases each). Between the trimmed V and J ends, which lost 6 bases and 5 bases, there was a span of 13 bases. The germline V gene has CDR1 MDHEN and CDR2 SYDVKM. The CDR3 spans 13 residues. The CDR3 DNA sequence: TGTGCCAGCAGAGGCGTGGGACGGGAGACCCAGTACTTC. Encoded protein: CASRGVGRETQYF.

The chain uses TRBV20-1 and TRBJ2-1; D tentatively fits TRBD1 or TRBD2 (5 bases each). V was pared by 0 bases and J by 6 bases, with 21 bases between. Germline-derived CDR1 and CDR2 are DFQATT and SNEGSKA (reference sequence). CDR3 length: 17 amino acids. The CDR3 reads CSARDLRGETSGNEQFF. Written as DNA, the CDR3 is TGCAGTGCTAGAGATCTTAGGGGAGAAACCTCCGGCAATGAGCAGTTCTTC.

This clonotype was observed a few times. This rearrangement joins TRBV7-9 to TRBJ2-4, with D possibly TRBD1 on 5 matching bases. The better agreement between TRBJ2-7 and the DNA end casts doubt on the J call. CDR3 length: 12 amino acids. Per germline, CDR1 SEHNR and CDR2 FQNEAQ (reference sequence). CDR3 amino acids: CASSFPQGEQYF. The CDR3 nucleotides are TGTGCCAGCAGCTTCCCCCAGGGCGAGCAGTACTTC.

On this clonotype: The junction does not match germline at one end; this may be a read error. The chain links TRBV6-5 to TRBJ2-3, with a possible D match to TRBD2 (7 bases). The CDR3 spans 14 residues. Germline values: CDR1 MNHEY, CDR2 SVGAGI. This CDR3 is CATRGGPGTDTQYF. The CDR3 DNA follows: TGTGCCACCCGCGGGGGCCCGGGCACAGATACACAGTATTTT.

This chain joins TRBV7-2 and TRBJ1-2; D is unclear. This CDR3 is 13 amino acids long. Germline V lookup: CDR1 SGHTA, CDR2 FQGNSA. V was pared by 4 bases and J by 3 bases, with 9 bases between. The CDR3 loop is CASSSYIDYGYTF. As DNA, the CDR3 is TGTGCCAGCAGCTCCTACATCGACTATGGCTACACCTTC.